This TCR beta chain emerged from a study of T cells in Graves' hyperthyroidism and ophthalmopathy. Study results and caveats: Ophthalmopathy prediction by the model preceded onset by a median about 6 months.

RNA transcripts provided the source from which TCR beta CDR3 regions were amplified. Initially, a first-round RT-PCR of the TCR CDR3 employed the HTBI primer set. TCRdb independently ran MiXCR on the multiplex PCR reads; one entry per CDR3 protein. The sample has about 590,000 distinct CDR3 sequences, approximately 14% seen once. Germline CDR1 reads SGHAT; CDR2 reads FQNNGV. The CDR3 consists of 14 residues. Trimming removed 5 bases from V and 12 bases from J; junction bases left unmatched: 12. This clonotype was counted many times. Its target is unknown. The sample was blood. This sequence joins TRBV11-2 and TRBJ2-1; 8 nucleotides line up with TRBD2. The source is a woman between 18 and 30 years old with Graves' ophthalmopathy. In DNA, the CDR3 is TGTGCCAGCAGCCAGACGTCCGGGACTAGGGGGCAGTTCTTC. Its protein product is CASSQTSGTRGQFF.